Below are 19 T cell receptor beta chains sequenced from a single sample in a study of shared clonotypes between healthy human individuals. The repertoire was sequenced with immunoSEQ multiplex PCR; TCRdb's copy has only in-frame clones and lacks some. Of about 2 million clones listed, approximately 94% are singletons. The naive CD8 subset, CD45RO-negative cells positively selected for CCR7, excluded terminally differentiated effector memory CD45RA+ cells. Sequenced input: naive CD8+ T cells sorted from blood. These receptors were collected from a man between 18 and 35 years old in good health.

A note on this clone: Other nucleotide sequences from this sample produce the same CDR3. This sequence joins TRBV6-5 and TRBJ2-1, with a weak D call TRBD1 (5 bases). Looked up from germline, CDR1 is MNHEY and CDR2 is SVGAGI. The germline V and J ends were trimmed by 0 bases and 10 bases, with 10 bases remaining between them. The CDR3 length is 13 residues. The CDR3 nucleotides are TGTGCCAGCAGTTACTCCAGGGTCGGGGAGCAGTTCTTC. Encoded protein: CASSYSRVGEQFF.

J is TRBJ1-5 and V is TRBV28; 7 nucleotides match TRBD1. The V segment lost 2 bases and the J segment 5 bases; nucleotides outside the gene matches: 12. Germline V gene data show CDR1 as MDHEN and CDR2 as SYDVKM. The CDR3 extends over 17 amino acids. The CDR3 nucleotides read TGTGCCAGCAGTTTACGGCAGGGGGACGGACCATATCAGCCCCAGCATTTT. Amino acid sequence: CASSLRQGDGPYQPQHF.

This rearrangement joins TRBV10-1 to TRBJ2-7; D could derive from TRBD1 or TRBD2 (5 bases each). Germline V CDR1 and CDR2: WNHNN, SYGVQD (reference sequence). The CDR3 sequence is 12 residues long. The V end lost 0 bases, the J end lost 6 bases, and 6 bases lay between the germline ends. CDR3 nucleotide sequence: TGCGCCAGCAGTGAGTCGGGGGTCGAGCAGTACTTC. Translation: CASSESGVEQYF.

The chain recombines TRBV28 with TRBJ2-7; D may be TRBD1 or TRBD2 (5 bases each). This CDR3 comprises 15 residues. Per germline, CDR1 MDHEN and CDR2 SYDVKM. Between the trimmed V and J ends, which lost 3 bases and 7 bases, there was a span of 19 bases. CDR3 nucleotides: TGTGCCAGCAGTTTTGTATCGGGGCTGGCAGAAGAGCAGTACTTC. This translates into CASSFVSGLAEEQYF. Variable domain in full (rest from reference TRBV28 and TRBJ2-7): DVKVTQSSRYLVKRTGEKVFLECVQDMDHENMFWYRQDPGLGLRLIYFSYDVKMKEKGDIPEGYSVSREKKERFSLILESASTNQTSMYLCASSFVSGLAEEQYFGPGTRLTVT.

The CDR3 spells CASSPAGADTQYF. CDR3 nucleotide sequence: TGTGCCAGCAGTCCAGCAGGAGCAGATACGCAGTATTTT. The rearrangement links TRBV11-2 to TRBJ2-3, with unresolved D. V was pared by 6 bases and J by 4 bases, with 11 bases between. The germline CDR1 and CDR2 sequences are SGHAT and FQNNGV. The CDR3 has 13 amino acids.

This clone was found once. V is TRBV7-9 and J is TRBJ1-1; 7 bases match TRBD1. Germline V gene lookup returns CDR1 SEHNR and CDR2 FQNEAQ (reference sequence). This CDR3 comprises 13 residues. The V segment lost 5 bases and the J segment 7 bases; nucleotides outside the gene matches: 7. The CDR3 spells CASSQGGLGEAFF. In DNA form, the CDR3 reads TGTGCCAGCAGCCAGGGGGGACTAGGTGAAGCTTTCTTT.

The V and J genes are TRBV10-3 and TRBJ2-1; 8 nucleotides agree with TRBD2. The CDR3 consists of 18 residues. Germline V CDR1 and CDR2: ENHRY, SYGVKD. The V and J ends lost 5 bases and 0 bases, in that order; junction bases with no gene match: 12. The CDR3 DNA follows: TGTGCCATCAGTATATACAGCGGGGGCGAAAACTCCTACAATGAGCAGTTCTTC. As protein: CAISIYSGGENSYNEQFF.

The gene calls are TRBV7-9 and TRBJ2-3; no clear D. Germline-derived CDR1 and CDR2 are SEHNR and FQNEAQ (reference sequence). Trimming took off 4 bases at V and 4 bases at J, with 12 bases between the two ends. The CDR3 covers 14 residues. The CDR3 protein is CASSSKDHPDTQYF. DNA of the CDR3: TGTGCCAGCAGCTCCAAGGACCATCCAGATACGCAGTATTTT. Variable domain in full (rest from reference TRBV7-9 and TRBJ2-3): DTGVSQNPRHKITKRGQNVTFRCDPISEHNRLYWYRQTLGQGPEFLTYFQNEAQLEKSRLLSDRFSAERPKGSFSTLEIQRTEQGDSAMYLCASSSKDHPDTQYFGPGTRLTVL.

V is TRBV11-2 and J is TRBJ1-1; D ambiguous. The V gene's germline CDR1 is SGHAT and CDR2 FQNNGV. The CDR3 contains 15 residues. Trimming stripped 3 bases from V and 2 bases from J, with 13 bases between. The CDR3 coding sequence is TGTGCCAGCAGCTTGGCACGGCAGGTCAACACTGAAGCTTTCTTT. Its protein product is CASSLARQVNTEAFF.

The V call is TRBV30, the J call TRBJ2-5; 7 nucleotides line up with TRBD2. The CDR3 is 15 residues long. Germline V gene sequence: CDR1 GTSNPN, CDR2 SVGIG (reference sequence). V gave up 4 bases and J gave up 4 bases; unmatched junction bases: 12. The CDR3 here is CAWTFMTSSRETQYF. The CDR3 DNA reads TGTGCCTGGACCTTCATGACTAGCTCGCGAGAGACCCAGTACTTC.

The chain has TRBV6-6 and TRBJ2-1, with a tentative D call TRBD1 (6 bases). With 2 bases removed from V and 7 bases from J, the gap between germline ends came to 9 bases. The CDR3 sequence is 13 residues long. The V gene's germline CDR1 is MNHNY and CDR2 SVGAGI (reference sequence). DNA of the CDR3: TGTGCCAGCAGTTACGCAGGGGTGAATGAGCAGTTCTTC. Its translation: CASSYAGVNEQFF.

The genes are TRBV13 and TRBJ2-1; no reliable D call. The CDR3 covers 14 residues. The germline V gene encodes CDR1 PRHDT and CDR2 FYEKMQ (reference sequence). With 4 bases removed from V and 7 bases from J, the gap between germline ends came to 14 bases. The CDR3 coding sequence is TGTGCCAGCAGCTCATTGCCCGATTTTAATGAGCAGTTCTTC. Its protein is CASSSLPDFNEQFF.

In its sample, this clone was seen once. Here the CDR3 DNA reads TGTGCCAGCAGCGACGGACAGGGTAATTACGAGCAGTACTTC. Translating gives CASSDGQGNYEQYF. This chain connects TRBV2 to TRBJ2-7, with 8 bases fitting TRBD1. CDR1 SNHLY and CDR2 FYNNEI come from the germline V gene. This CDR3 comprises 14 residues. After removal of 6 bases from V and 4 bases from J, the junction contained 8 bases not matched to a gene. Together with reference TRBV2 and TRBJ2-7, the CDR3 gives the full variable domain: EPEVTQTPSHQVTQMGQEVILRCVPISNHLYFYWYRQILGQKVEFLVSFYNNEISEKSEIFDDQFSVERPDGSNFTLKIRSTKLEDSAMYFCASSDGQGNYEQYFGPGTRLTVT.

The chain joins TRBV7-9 to TRBJ2-1; 8 bases line up with TRBD1. Per germline, CDR1 SEHNR and CDR2 FQNEAQ (reference sequence). The V segment lost 5 bases and the J segment 8 bases; nucleotides outside the gene matches: 8. The CDR3 covers 14 residues. The CDR3 nucleotides read TGTGCCAGCAGCCCCGGACAGGGCGGAGATGAGCAGTTCTTC. This gives the protein CASSPGQGGDEQFF.

This clone was observed a single time. The CDR3 region is CASSFQPTTRGGIDEQFF. CDR3 nucleotide sequence: TGTGCCAGCAGTTTCCAACCCACGACCCGGGGAGGTATTGATGAGCAGTTCTTC. This chain links TRBV28 with TRBJ2-1; D may be TRBD2 (6 bases). Germline V gene lookup returns CDR1 MDHEN and CDR2 SYDVKM. The CDR3 length is 18 residues. V lost 3 bases to trimming and J lost 8 bases, with 26 bases between them. The full variable domain, rest sourced from reference TRBV28 and TRBJ2-1, is DVKVTQSSRYLVKRTGEKVFLECVQDMDHENMFWYRQDPGLGLRLIYFSYDVKMKEKGDIPEGYSVSREKKERFSLILESASTNQTSMYLCASSFQPTTRGGIDEQFFGPGTRLTVL.

This clone was seen just once. CDR3 in amino acids: CASSSTGSNYGYTF. CDR3 in DNA: TGTGCCAGCAGTTCGACAGGGTCTAACTATGGCTACACCTTC. This chain connects TRBV6-5 to TRBJ1-2, with 7 positions matching TRBD1. The CDR3 runs 14 residues. Looked up from germline, CDR1 is MNHEY and CDR2 is SVGAGI. Unmatched junction bases numbered 2, after V lost 4 bases and J lost 0 bases.

The rearrangement uses TRBV10-3 and TRBJ2-1, with TRBD2 as a possible D gene (6 bases). V dropped 8 bases and J dropped 6 bases, with 17 bases sitting between them. This CDR3 spans 14 amino acids. In germline, CDR1 is ENHRY, CDR2 SYGVKD. This chain's CDR3 is CAILADLGGNEQFF. The CDR3 coding sequence is TGTGCCATCTTGGCGGATCTGGGGGGCAATGAGCAGTTCTTC.

The CDR3 here is CASNPNSGANVLTF. The CDR3 DNA is TGTGCCAGCAACCCGAACTCTGGGGCCAACGTCCTGACTTTC. This chain links TRBV7-8 with TRBJ2-6; D gene uncertain. Germline CDR1 and CDR2: SGHVS and FQNEAQ. This CDR3 spans 14 amino acids. Trimming shortened V by 7 bases and J by 0 bases, and 7 bases separated the two germline ends.

This chain joins TRBV11-2 and TRBJ2-7; no clear D. The V gene lost 1 base and the J gene lost 6 bases, with 10 bases spanning the gap. Germline-derived CDR1 and CDR2 are SGHAT and FQNNGV. The CDR3 has 13 residues. As DNA, the CDR3 is TGTGCCAGCAGCTTAGCGTCCATCGGCGAGCAGTACTTC. It encodes CASSLASIGEQYF.